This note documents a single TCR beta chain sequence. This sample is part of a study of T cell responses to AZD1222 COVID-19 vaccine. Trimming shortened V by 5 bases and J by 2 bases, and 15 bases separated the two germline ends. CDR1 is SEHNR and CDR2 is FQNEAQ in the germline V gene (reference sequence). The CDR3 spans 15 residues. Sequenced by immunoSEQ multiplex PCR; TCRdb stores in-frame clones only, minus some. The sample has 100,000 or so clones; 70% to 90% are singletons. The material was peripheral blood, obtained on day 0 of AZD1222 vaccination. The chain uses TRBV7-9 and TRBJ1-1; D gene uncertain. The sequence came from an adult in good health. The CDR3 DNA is TGTGCCAGCAGCCTGGAGCGGTTTAAAAACACTGAAGCTTTCTTT. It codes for CASSLERFKNTEAFF. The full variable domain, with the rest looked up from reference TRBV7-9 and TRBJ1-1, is DTGVSQNPRHKITKRGQNVTFRCDPISEHNRLYWYRQTLGQGPEFLTYFQNEAQLEKSRLLSDRFSAERPKGSFSTLEIQRTEQGDSAMYLCASSLERFKNTEAFFGQGTRLTVV.